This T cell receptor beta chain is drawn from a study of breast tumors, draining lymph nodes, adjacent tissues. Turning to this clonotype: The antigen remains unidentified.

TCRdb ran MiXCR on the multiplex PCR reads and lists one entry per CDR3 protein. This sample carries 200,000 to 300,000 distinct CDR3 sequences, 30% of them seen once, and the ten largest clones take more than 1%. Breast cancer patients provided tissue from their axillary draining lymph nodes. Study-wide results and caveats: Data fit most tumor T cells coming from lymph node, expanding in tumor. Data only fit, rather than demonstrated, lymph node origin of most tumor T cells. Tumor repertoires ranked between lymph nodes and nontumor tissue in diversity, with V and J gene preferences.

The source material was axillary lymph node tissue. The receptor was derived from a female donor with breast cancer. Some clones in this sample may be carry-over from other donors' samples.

CDR3: CSARDRGLQTPGELFF. The DNA for the CDR3 is TGCAGTGCTAGAGATCGAGGTCTGCAAACCCCCGGGGAGCTGTTTTTT. The rearrangement uses TRBV20-1 and TRBJ2-2; D is unresolved. CDR1 DFQATT and CDR2 SNEGSKA come from the germline V gene (reference sequence). V was shortened by 0 bases and J by 6 bases, with 17 bases between the two germline ends. CDR3 length: 16 residues.